This T cell receptor beta chain was identified during a study of T cell changes during pregnancy in multiple sclerosis. The CDR3 runs to 16 residues. Germline values: CDR1 LNHDA, CDR2 SQIVND (reference sequence). The V gene lost 2 bases and the J gene lost 2 bases, with 15 bases spanning the gap. TCRdb keeps only in-frame clones here, not all; method: immunoSEQ multiplex PCR. The sample holds roughly 89,000 clones; about 93% are singletons and the top ten take about 1.6%. The clonotype comes from a female donor in good health, enrolled as a control in a pregnancy study. The sample was peripheral blood, taken after pregnancy. V is TRBV19 and J is TRBJ1-1; maybe TRBD1 (5 bases). CDR3 sequence reads: CASSIRPAGLNTEAFF. The CDR3 coding sequence is TGTGCCAGTAGTATACGGCCGGCAGGGCTTAACACTGAAGCTTTCTTT.